Listed here is a single T cell receptor (beta chain). Antigen: not known. The data belong to a study of OX40 agonist ivuxolimab in advanced cancers. Study-wide context: It was ivuxolimab, an agonistic anti-OX40 (CD134) antibody, that patients were treated with. Aged roughly 23 to 90 with a mean of approximately 57 years, they were 75% to 85% male. General observations from the study: The average count of expanded clones was higher among CD8+ T cells than among CD4+.

Assay: immunoSEQ multiplex PCR; the TCRdb copy retains only in-frame clones and omits some. This table holds approximately 82,000 clones, about nine tenths found once. Germline loops: CDR1 LNHDA, CDR2 SQIVND (reference sequence). The V end was cut by 4 bases, the J end by 6 bases, with 24 bases between. The CDR3 has 17 amino acids. With baseline, cycle 4 day 1, and cycle 7 day 1 as timepoints, blood was sampled. V is TRBV19 and J is TRBJ2-5; D uncertain. Sample: CD4+ or CD8+ T cells sorted from blood, taken in a trial of the OX40 agonist ivuxolimab. This TCR came from an adult with an advanced solid tumor such as melanoma, head and neck, liver or kidney cancer. The CDR3 sequence is CASSTVAPRSELKTQYF. The CDR3 DNA reads as TGTGCCAGTAGTACAGTCGCACCTAGGAGTGAGCTAAAGACCCAGTACTTC.